Below, 32 T cell receptor beta chains from the same sample are listed, as sequenced in a study of somatic mutations in cytotoxic T cells in rheumatoid arthritis (dated by TCRdb to about 2017). Library method: the immunoSEQ multiplex PCR assay. Sourced from immuneACCESS, this table was stored by TCRdb with only in-frame sequences that have V and J called. A share of the clones is absent; for the studies checked, an unresolved V gene accounts for under half, and the remainder has no known explanation. The sample table records around 2,900 clones; approximately 90% of these occur just once. In total, the top ten clones hold about 16% of the sample. The material sequenced was CD8+ T cells sorted from blood. The receptors here all came from a woman aged 18-29 years with rheumatoid arthritis.

The V gene is TRBV2, the J gene TRBJ2-2, with 9 bases identical to TRBD1. Germline trimming cut 11 bases from V and 2 bases from J; bases unmatched to any gene: 6. The length of the CDR3 is 14 residues. Germline CDR1 reads SNHLY; CDR2 reads FYNNEI. The DNA for the CDR3 is TGTGCCTTTAGGGACAGGGTCAACACCGGGGAGCTGTTTTTT. Its protein is CAFRDRVNTGELFF.

Details on this clone: A read error may produce the germline difference seen at one junction end. Different DNA sequences within this sample yield the same CDR3. The chain couples TRBV30 to TRBJ1-1; D might be TRBD1 (5 bases). Germline CDR1 reads GTSNPN; CDR2 reads SVGIG (reference sequence). The CDR3 is 13 amino acids. CDR3 region: CAWSATDNTEAFF. The CDR3 region has the DNA TGTGCCTGGAGTGCGACAGATAACACTGAGGCTTTCTTT.

CDR3 nucleotides: TGTGCCACCAGCAGAGTATCTCGAGGGAGCATAGAGCAGTACTTC. It translates to CATSRVSRGSIEQYF. V and J are TRBV15 and TRBJ2-7, with D possibly being TRBD2 (5 bases). Germline V CDR1 and CDR2: LNHNV, YYDKDF (reference sequence). CDR3 length: 15 amino acids. The V end lost 1 base, the J end lost 7 bases, and 17 bases lay between the germline ends.

The chain combines TRBV6-5 with TRBJ2-7; D perhaps matches TRBD2 (5 bases). This CDR3 comprises 15 residues. Germline assignment: CDR1 MNHEY and CDR2 SVGAGI. Trimming took off 7 bases at V and 2 bases at J, with 18 bases between the two ends. The CDR3 protein is CASTSEGLSTYEQYF. In nucleotides, the CDR3 is TGTGCCAGCACTTCTGAAGGACTTTCTACCTACGAGCAGTACTTC.

The gene calls are TRBV27 and TRBJ1-1, with 9 bases fitting TRBD1. This CDR3 is 12 amino acids long. The V gene's germline CDR1 is MNHEY and CDR2 SMNVEV (reference sequence). The junction had 4 bases not matched to a gene; V was cut back by 10 bases and J by 4 bases. CDR3 coding DNA: TGTGCCACCAGACAGGGGGTCACTGAAGCTTTCTTT. Its translation: CATRQGVTEAFF.

V usage is TRBV30 and J usage is TRBJ1-2; no definite D call. CDR3 length: 11 residues. Germline V gene data show CDR1 as GTSNPN and CDR2 as SVGIG (reference sequence). The germline V and J ends were trimmed by 8 bases and 6 bases, with 13 bases remaining between them. CDR3 amino acids: CARLRHDGYTF. The DNA of the CDR3 is TGTGCCCGTCTGCGGCACGATGGCTACACCTTC.

The rearrangement uses TRBV4-1 and TRBJ1-1, with a weak D call TRBD1 (6 bases). The length of the CDR3 is 14 residues. Looked up from germline, CDR1 is MGHRA and CDR2 is YSYEKL. Between the trimmed V and J ends, which lost 4 bases and 2 bases, there was a span of 11 bases. DNA for the CDR3: TGCGCCAGCAGCCGTAACAGGGACAACACTGAAGCTTTCTTT. Amino acid sequence: CASSRNRDNTEAFF.

CDR3 DNA sequence: TGTGCCAGCAGCTTTTCCAACGTACCAGGGGGCGGTGAAGGCTACACCTTC. As protein: CASSFSNVPGGGEGYTF. J is TRBJ1-2 and V is TRBV7-6; 8 positions match TRBD1. V lost 3 bases to trimming and J lost 8 bases; unmatched junction nucleotides: 17. The CDR3 is 17 amino acids. Per the germline V gene, CDR1 is SGHVS and CDR2 is FNYEAQ.

V and J are TRBV6-5 and TRBJ2-1; 12 bases are shared with TRBD1. With 2 bases clipped from V and 7 bases from J, the junction kept 3 bases outside the gene matches. The CDR3 sequence is 15 residues long. Per germline, CDR1 MNHEY and CDR2 SVGAGI. The CDR3 sequence: CASSYGTGGGNEQFF. For the CDR3, the DNA is TGTGCCAGCAGTTACGGGACAGGGGGCGGGAATGAGCAGTTCTTC.

V usage is TRBV27 and J usage is TRBJ2-3; 9 positions match TRBD2. Trimming at V came to 5 bases and at J to 2 bases, leaving 11 bases not matched to a gene. Per germline, CDR1 MNHEY and CDR2 SMNVEV (reference sequence). This CDR3 has 17 residues. CDR3 sequence reads: CASSPLTTSGYTDTQYF. As DNA, the CDR3 is TGTGCCAGCAGTCCTCTCACGACTAGCGGATACACAGATACGCAGTATTTT.

The CDR3 nucleotides read TGTGCCTGGAGTAATCCTTGGACAGGAGAGGCTGAAGCTTTCTTT. Encoded protein: CAWSNPWTGEAEAFF. V is TRBV30 and J is TRBJ1-1, with 7 bases lining up with TRBD1. This CDR3 is 15 amino acids long. V shed 2 bases, J shed 6 bases, and the junction held 12 bases outside the gene matches. Germline CDR1 GTSNPN, CDR2 SVGIG (reference sequence).

V gene TRBV19 combines with J gene TRBJ2-4; D is possibly TRBD1 (6 bases). The CDR3 has 14 residues. V was trimmed by 4 bases and J by 3 bases, leaving 10 bases between them. Per germline, CDR1 LNHDA and CDR2 SQIVND (reference sequence). CDR3 amino acids: CASSSWTDKNIQYF. The DNA for the CDR3 is TGTGCCAGTAGTAGCTGGACAGACAAAAACATTCAGTACTTC.

The chain uses TRBV7-6 and TRBJ2-1; D gene unclear. CDR1 is SGHVS and CDR2 is FNYEAQ in the germline V gene. The ends were cut back, 2 bases at V and 6 bases at J, with 5 bases in the middle. This CDR3 is built from 12 residues. CDR3 amino acids: CASSLTSNEQFF. CDR3 nucleotide sequence: TGTGCCAGCAGCTTAACAAGCAATGAGCAGTTCTTC.

The chain recombines TRBV19 with TRBJ2-1, with 7 bases that match TRBD2. CDR3 length equals 10 residues. The germline CDR1 and CDR2 sequences are LNHDA and SQIVND (reference sequence). Losses at the gene ends were 6 bases for V and 10 bases for J; bases not matched to a gene: 0. In nucleotides, the CDR3 is TGTGCCAGTAGGGGGGGGGAGCAGTTCTTC. As protein: CASRGGEQFF.

J is TRBJ2-7 and V is TRBV7-8; 10 nucleotides line up with TRBD1. Germline V CDR1 and CDR2: SGHVS, FQNEAQ. This CDR3 region has 14 residues. V trimming: 4 bases; J trimming: 3 bases; junction bases outside the gene matches: 3. The CDR3 is CASSWTGGFYEQYF. CDR3 DNA sequence: TGTGCCAGCAGCTGGACAGGGGGGTTCTACGAGCAGTACTTC.

This chain uses TRBV5-4 with TRBJ1-2, with 8 bases aligning to TRBD1. The germline V gene encodes CDR1 SGHNT and CDR2 YYREEE (reference sequence). The CDR3 length is 14 residues. V shed 2 bases and J 3 bases; nucleotides not matched to a gene: 3. The CDR3 spells CASSFLDRDYGYTF. CDR3 DNA sequence: TGTGCCAGCAGCTTCTTGGACAGGGACTATGGCTACACCTTC.

The rearrangement links TRBV30 to TRBJ2-3; D possibly corresponds to TRBD2 (7 bases). Germline CDR1 is GTSNPN and CDR2 is SVGIG (reference sequence). V was pared by 5 bases and J by 4 bases, with 13 bases between. The CDR3 extends over 13 amino acids. The CDR3 loop is CAWGTGRADTQYF. The CDR3 coding sequence is TGTGCCTGGGGTACAGGGAGGGCAGATACGCAGTATTTT.

The chain's CDR3 is CAISNTLGGDTEAFF. The CDR3 bases are TGTGCCATCAGTAACACCCTAGGAGGGGACACTGAAGCTTTCTTT. The chain links TRBV10-3 to TRBJ1-1; weak D call: TRBD1 (5 bases). The V gene lost 5 bases and the J gene lost 3 bases, with 16 bases spanning the gap. The germline CDR1 and CDR2 sequences are ENHRY and SYGVKD. This CDR3 has 15 amino acids.

V usage is TRBV28 and J usage is TRBJ2-1; 7 bases line up with TRBD2. V dropped 3 bases and J dropped 3; count of bases not matched to a gene: 5. Germline CDR1 MDHEN, CDR2 SYDVKM. There are 15 residues in the CDR3. The CDR3 coding sequence is TGTGCCAGCAGTTTGACGGGAGGTAACTACAATGAGCAGTTCTTC. As protein: CASSLTGGNYNEQFF.

The chain combines TRBV20-1 with TRBJ1-1, with no clear D. Germline V gene sequence: CDR1 DFQATT, CDR2 SNEGSKA (reference sequence). There are 10 residues in the CDR3. Trimming stripped 3 bases from V and 8 bases from J, with 7 bases between. This CDR3 is CSARDSEAFF. The CDR3 DNA reads TGCAGTGCTAGGGACTCAGAAGCTTTCTTT.

The chain uses TRBV4-1 and TRBJ1-1; D not resolved. The ends were cut back, 4 bases at V and 5 bases at J, with 11 bases in the middle. The CDR3 has 13 residues. From germline, CDR1 is MGHRA and CDR2 YSYEKL. Here the CDR3 DNA reads TGCGCCAGCAGCCCCAGGTTGCAGACTGAAGCTTTCTTT. Amino acid sequence: CASSPRLQTEAFF.

V gene TRBV7-9 combines with J gene TRBJ2-1; TRBD2 might be the D (6 bases). Germline-derived CDR1 and CDR2 are SEHNR and FQNEAQ (reference sequence). CDR3 length: 15 amino acids. V lost 4 bases and J lost 5, with 15 bases in between. CDR3 sequence (DNA): TGTGCCAGCAGCTCCCCTGCGGGGATACACAATGAGCAGTTCTTC. Protein product: CASSSPAGIHNEQFF.

This clone is judged large. The chain joins TRBV6-5 to TRBJ1-2, with D perhaps matching TRBD1 (6 bases). Germline-derived CDR1 and CDR2 are MNHEY and SVGAGI. CDR3 size: 14 residues. Trimming shortened V by 2 bases and J by 2 bases, and 9 bases separated the two germline ends. The CDR3 DNA reads as TGTGCCAGCAGTTACCGGACAGAAAACTATGGCTACACCTTC. It translates to CASSYRTENYGYTF.

The rearrangement uses TRBV7-6 and TRBJ2-5; D perhaps matches TRBD1 (6 bases). V was cut by 1 base and J by 4 bases, with 19 bases left in between. The CDR3 length is 17 residues. Germline CDR1 is SGHVS and CDR2 is FNYEAQ. The CDR3 nucleotides are TGTGCCAGCAGCTTAGTGGCCGGGACATTCCAGGGAGAGACCCAGTACTTC. This codes for CASSLVAGTFQGETQYF.

The rearrangement uses TRBV19 and TRBJ1-1; weak D call: TRBD1 (5 bases). CDR1 and CDR2 from the germline V gene are LNHDA and SQIVND (reference sequence). The CDR3 spans 13 residues. V was shortened by 5 bases and J by 4 bases, with 11 bases between the two germline ends. The CDR3 reads CASSLGGSTEAFF. For the CDR3, the DNA is TGTGCCAGTAGTTTGGGGGGTTCCACTGAAGCTTTCTTT.

The rearrangement links TRBV5-1 to TRBJ2-7; D may be TRBD2 (6 bases). The germline V gene encodes CDR1 SGHRS and CDR2 YFSETQ. Trimming shortened V by 8 bases and J by 1 base, and 16 bases separated the two germline ends. The CDR3 length is 14 residues. CDR3 in DNA: TGCGCCAGGCTAACCGACGGGAGTTCCTACGAGCAGTACTTC. Residues: CARLTDGSSYEQYF. Combining the CDR3 with reference TRBV5-1 and TRBJ2-7 gives the whole variable domain KAGVTQTPRYLIKTRGQQVTLSCSPISGHRSVSWYQQTPGQGLQFLFEYFSETQRNKGNFPGRFSGRQFSNSRSEMNVSTLELGDSALYLCARLTDGSSYEQYFGPGTRLTVT.

The rearrangement links TRBV27 to TRBJ1-5; TRBD1 agrees at 9 bases. Trimming took 5 bases from V and 7 from J; bases not matched to a gene: 6. CDR3 length: 14 residues. Germline-derived CDR1 and CDR2 are MNHEY and SMNVEV (reference sequence). For the CDR3, the DNA is TGTGCCAGCAGTGGACAGGGGTTAGGGCAGCCCCAGCATTTT. It codes for CASSGQGLGQPQHF.

The CDR3 spells CASSPGTANEKLFF. Here the CDR3 DNA reads TGTGCCAGCAGCCCCGGGACAGCGAATGAAAAACTGTTTTTT. The chain links TRBV7-9 to TRBJ1-4, with 7 bases aligning to TRBD1. This CDR3 has 14 amino acids. Germline CDR1 and CDR2: SEHNR and FQNEAQ (reference sequence). Trimming took 5 bases from V and 5 from J; bases not matched to a gene: 5.

The chain combines TRBV6-1 with TRBJ2-7, with D perhaps matching TRBD2 (5 bases). The CDR3 length is 12 residues. The V end lost 5 bases, the J end lost 5 bases, and 10 bases lay between the germline ends. Germline CDR1 is MNHNS and CDR2 is SASEGT. CDR3 in DNA: TGTGCCAGCAGTCAACTAGGGAACGAGCAGTACTTC. It is translated as CASSQLGNEQYF.

Turning to this clone: This specimen includes other DNA sequences encoding the same CDR3. This sequence joins TRBV7-8 and TRBJ1-2, with D maybe TRBD1 (5 bases). The CDR3 is made up of 14 amino acids. Germline loops: CDR1 SGHVS, CDR2 FQNEAQ. Trimming stripped 9 bases from V and 4 bases from J, with 18 bases between. CDR3 loop: CASSDSQWSYGYTF. The CDR3 region has the DNA TGTGCCAGTAGCGACAGTCAGTGGAGCTATGGCTACACCTTC.

This chain links TRBV6-4 with TRBJ2-3, with a weak D call TRBD1 (7 bases). Trimming cost V 0 bases and J 5 bases, with 12 bases left between them. CDR1 and CDR2 from the germline V gene are MRHNA and SNTAGT. This CDR3 contains 15 residues. The DNA for the CDR3 is TGTGCCAGCAGTGACTCGGGCCAGGGGGGAGATACGCAGTATTTT. Translating it yields CASSDSGQGGDTQYF.

V and J are TRBV7-9 and TRBJ2-1, with 7 bases aligning to TRBD1. The CDR3 is 17 amino acids. With V trimmed by 4 bases and J by 5 bases, 14 bases remained unmatched. CDR1 is SEHNR and CDR2 is FQNEAQ in the germline V gene (reference sequence). The CDR3 DNA follows: TGTGCCAGCAGCTCACCGGAACAGGGGAAGCCCCACAATGAGCAGTTCTTC. Translating it yields CASSSPEQGKPHNEQFF.